A single sample gave rise to the 29 T cell receptor beta chains below, sequenced in a study of blood T cell repertoires in COVID-19. Assay used: immunoSEQ multiplex PCR; TCRdb lists only in-frame clones, some missing. The sample lists fewer than 300,000 clones, roughly 80% occurring once. Specimen: peripheral blood. The receptors come from a human donor with COVID-19, enrolled during active disease. The donor label of this sample is uncertain.

This chain uses TRBV30 with TRBJ2-3; no clear D. Germline CDR1 is GTSNPN and CDR2 is SVGIG (reference sequence). The CDR3 is 12 amino acids. The V end lost 3 bases, the J end lost 4 bases, and 8 bases lay between the germline ends. The CDR3 nucleotides read TGTGCCTGGAGGATGAGCGCAGATACGCAGTATTTT. Residues: CAWRMSADTQYF. The variable domain in full, completed from reference TRBV30 and TRBJ2-3, reads SQTIHQWPATLVQPVGSPLSLECTVEGTSNPNLYWYRQAAGRGLQLLFYSVGIGQISSEVPQNLSASRPQDRQFILSSKKLLLSDSGFYLCAWRMSADTQYFGPGTRLTVL.

The chain links TRBV28 to TRBJ2-3, with 12 bases matching TRBD1. This CDR3 region has 15 residues. V was pared by 5 bases and J by 8 bases, with 8 bases of the junction left unmatched. Germline V gives CDR1 MDHEN, CDR2 SYDVKM. The CDR3 loop is CASSVLGQGAGTQYF. DNA for the CDR3: TGTGCCAGCAGTGTTTTGGGACAGGGGGCGGGTACGCAGTATTTT.

Concerning this clone itself: One end of the junction varies from germline; a read error may be responsible. The V gene is TRBV27, the J gene TRBJ1-6; no firm D call. Germline V gene sequence: CDR1 MNHEY, CDR2 SMNVEV (reference sequence). This CDR3 has 11 amino acids. In DNA, the CDR3 is TGTGCCAGCAGTAGAGAAGTTTTCGACTGTTTT. Protein product: CASSREVFDCF.

The rearrangement uses TRBV15 and TRBJ1-4; tentatively, D is TRBD1 (6 bases). V lost 7 bases and J 0 bases, leaving 6 bases between the germline ends. The CDR3 is 13 amino acids. Germline CDR1 is LNHNV and CDR2 is YYDKDF (reference sequence). For the CDR3, the DNA is TGTGCCACCACAGGGGCAACTAATGAAAAACTGTTTTTT. Protein sequence: CATTGATNEKLFF.

The chain links TRBV30 to TRBJ2-1; the match to TRBD2 covers 9 bases. The CDR3 totals 18 residues. The trim removed 0 bases at V and 3 bases at J, leaving 12 bases unmatched. Germline CDR1 reads GTSNPN; CDR2 reads SVGIG (reference sequence). The CDR3 sequence: CAWSVYPLGTSSYNEQFF. The CDR3 coding sequence is TGTGCCTGGAGTGTATATCCCCTGGGGACTAGCAGCTACAATGAGCAGTTCTTC.

This chain connects TRBV27 to TRBJ1-5; the D gene is possibly TRBD1 (6 bases). Germline lookup yields CDR1 MNHEY and CDR2 SMNVEV (reference sequence). V was trimmed by 5 bases and J by 6 bases, leaving 17 bases between them. This CDR3 spans 15 amino acids. CDR3 in amino acids: CASSPNSGVTQPQHF. The CDR3 nucleotides are TGTGCCAGCAGTCCAAACTCAGGGGTGACTCAGCCCCAGCATTTT.

V usage is TRBV5-1 and J usage is TRBJ2-1; 8 nucleotides align to TRBD2. Germline values: CDR1 SGHRS, CDR2 YFSETQ. Losses at the gene ends were 2 bases for V and 5 bases for J; bases not matched to a gene: 9. This CDR3 contains 16 residues. In DNA, the CDR3 is TGCGCCAGCAGCTTAAGTATAAGGCGGGAGGACAATGAGCAGTTCTTC. Translation gives CASSLSIRREDNEQFF.

The table lists this clone with a count of one. The rearrangement uses TRBV19 and TRBJ1-5; 7 nucleotides align to TRBD1. Germline V gene data show CDR1 as LNHDA and CDR2 as SQIVND (reference sequence). The CDR3 totals 16 residues. The ends lost 4 bases at V and 0 bases at J; junction bases unmatched: 6. CDR3 residues: CASSTMTGSSNQPQHF. The CDR3 region has the DNA TGTGCCAGTAGTACCATGACAGGGAGTAGCAATCAGCCCCAGCATTTT.

The chain recombines TRBV18 with TRBJ2-1; D gene unclear. The CDR3 runs to 14 residues. Germline lookup yields CDR1 KGHSH and CDR2 LQKENI. The V end was cut by 2 bases, the J end by 5 bases, with 10 bases between. CDR3 residues: CASSPGLDNNEQFF. CDR3 bases: TGTGCCAGCTCACCAGGGCTGGATAACAATGAGCAGTTCTTC.

CDR3 DNA: TGTGCCAGCAGCGTAGTCGGGACAGGGGTCGGGGAGCTGTTTTTT. It is translated as CASSVVGTGVGELFF. The chain carries TRBV9 and TRBJ2-2; 10 bases are shared with TRBD1. The CDR3 has 15 amino acids. The germline V gene encodes CDR1 SGDLS and CDR2 YYNGEE. The ends lost 0 bases at V and 7 bases at J; junction bases unmatched: 3. The full variable domain, rest sourced from reference TRBV9 and TRBJ2-2, is DSGVTQTPKHLITATGQRVTLRCSPRSGDLSVYWYQQSLDQGLQFLIQYYNGEERAKGNILERFSAQQFPDLHSELNLSSLELGDSALYFCASSVVGTGVGELFFGEGSRLTVL.

The chain recombines TRBV10-3 with TRBJ2-3; D is unclear. Deletions cut 3 bases from V and 6 bases from J, with 7 bases between. CDR1 and CDR2 (germline): ENHRY, SYGVKD. CDR3 length: 12 residues. Written as DNA, the CDR3 is TGTGCCATCAGTGACCTTTCGGATACGCAGTATTTT. As protein: CAISDLSDTQYF.

The chain couples TRBV2 to TRBJ1-5; D is uncertain. The V gene lost 2 bases and the J gene lost 4 bases, with 3 bases spanning the gap. Looked up from germline, CDR1 is SNHLY and CDR2 is FYNNEI. This CDR3 is 12 amino acids long. Here the CDR3 DNA reads TGTGCCAGCAGTGAACGGAATCAGCCCCAGCATTTT. It is translated as CASSERNQPQHF.

This chain joins TRBV10-2 and TRBJ2-6; the D gene is possibly TRBD1 (5 bases). V was shortened by 6 bases and J by 2 bases, with 8 bases between the two germline ends. This CDR3 contains 14 residues. Germline CDR1 reads WSHSY; CDR2 reads SAAADI. This chain's CDR3 is CASRGDTGANVLTF. The CDR3 DNA reads as TGCGCCAGCAGAGGGGATACTGGGGCCAACGTCCTGACTTTC.

The chain employs TRBV2 and TRBJ1-3, with TRBD1 matching over 8 bases. This CDR3 contains 18 residues. Germline V CDR1 and CDR2: SNHLY, FYNNEI. Trimming at V came to 5 bases and at J to 3 bases, leaving 15 bases not matched to a gene. This chain's CDR3 is CASSHKEGQVWNGNTIYF. CDR3 nucleotide sequence: TGTGCCAGCAGTCATAAAGAGGGACAGGTTTGGAATGGAAACACCATATATTTT.

This chain joins TRBV7-8 and TRBJ1-2, with 7 bases fitting TRBD1. Unmatched junction bases numbered 6, after V lost 1 base and J lost 4 bases. There are 15 residues in the CDR3. The V gene's germline CDR1 is SGHVS and CDR2 FQNEAQ. CDR3 region: CASSLGPGQLYGYTF. In nucleotides, the CDR3 is TGTGCCAGCAGCTTAGGCCCGGGACAGCTCTATGGCTACACCTTC.

The chain employs TRBV12-3 or TRBV12-4 and TRBJ1-1; the D is unclear. V was shortened by 4 bases and J by 3 bases, with 9 bases between the two germline ends. The CDR3 consists of 13 residues. CDR3 coding DNA: TGTGCCAGCAGTTCGTTAGTTGACACTGAAGCTTTCTTT. It translates to CASSSLVDTEAFF.

The V call is TRBV27, the J call TRBJ1-4; D possibly corresponds to TRBD1 (6 bases). The germline CDR1 and CDR2 sequences are MNHEY and SMNVEV (reference sequence). The CDR3 sequence is 16 residues long. V was trimmed by 6 bases and J by 0 bases, leaving 14 bases between them. DNA for the CDR3: TGTGCCAGCAGAATCAGGGGAACGGCAACTAATGAAAAACTGTTTTTT. This translates into CASRIRGTATNEKLFF.

This chain links TRBV28 with TRBJ2-2, with 12 nucleotides matching TRBD2. The trim removed 6 bases at V and 9 bases at J, leaving 8 bases unmatched. The CDR3 extends over 15 amino acids. The germline CDR1 and CDR2 sequences are MDHEN and SYDVKM. The CDR3 is CASRTGTSGSRELFF. CDR3 nucleotide sequence: TGTGCCAGCAGGACCGGGACTAGCGGGTCCAGGGAGCTGTTTTTT.

This rearrangement joins TRBV3-1 (or the pseudogene TRBV3-2) to TRBJ2-5, with 8 bases that match TRBD2. The CDR3 runs to 15 residues. CDR1 and CDR2 from the germline V gene are LGHDT and YNNKEL (reference sequence). V dropped 1 base and J dropped 4; count of bases not matched to a gene: 5. CDR3 residues: CASSQAGTRPETQYF. DNA of the CDR3: TGTGCCAGCAGCCAAGCCGGGACTAGGCCAGAGACCCAGTACTTC.

The chain recombines TRBV6-6 with TRBJ1-2, with a weak D call TRBD1 (6 bases). V was clipped by 2 bases and J by 2 bases, with 9 bases between them. This CDR3 has 14 amino acids. CDR1 and CDR2 (germline): MNHNY, SVGAGI (reference sequence). The CDR3 DNA reads as TGTGCCAGCAGTTACAACAGGGCCAACTATGGCTACACCTTC. This sequence encodes CASSYNRANYGYTF.

V is TRBV27 and J is TRBJ1-4; 11 bases line up with TRBD1. The germline V gene encodes CDR1 MNHEY and CDR2 SMNVEV (reference sequence). The trim removed 6 bases at V and 0 bases at J, leaving 3 bases unmatched. The CDR3 consists of 16 residues. CDR3 sequence: CASRGQGAPTNEKLFF. The CDR3 bases are TGTGCCAGCAGAGGACAGGGGGCCCCAACTAATGAAAAACTGTTTTTT.

The chain joins TRBV9 to TRBJ1-4, with D unclear. V was cut by 4 bases and J by 4 bases, with 11 bases left in between. This CDR3 region has 14 residues. From germline, CDR1 is SGDLS and CDR2 YYNGEE. In DNA, the CDR3 is TGTGCCAGCAGCCAGACGGCGGATAATGAAAAACTGTTTTTT. This translates into CASSQTADNEKLFF.

The chain employs TRBV29-1 and TRBJ1-4, with 7 nucleotides matching TRBD1. With V trimmed by 4 bases and J by 3 bases, 20 bases remained unmatched. This CDR3 comprises 19 residues. Germline loops: CDR1 SQVTM, CDR2 ANQGSEA. The chain's CDR3 is CSVGVARWGQRSANEKLFF. CDR3 DNA: TGCAGCGTTGGAGTGGCCCGGTGGGGACAGCGGTCGGCTAATGAAAAACTGTTTTTT.

The chain combines TRBV6-6 with TRBJ2-7, with 8 bases identical to TRBD1. Germline loops: CDR1 MNHNY, CDR2 SVGAGI (reference sequence). The CDR3 length is 14 residues. The trim removed 5 bases at V and 7 bases at J, leaving 10 bases unmatched. The DNA of the CDR3 is TGTGCCAGCAGTAAATTTCCAGGGGGCGGGGAGCAGTACTTC. It is translated as CASSKFPGGGEQYF.

This chain joins TRBV5-4 and TRBJ2-3, with D possibly being TRBD1 (6 bases). Germline lookup yields CDR1 SGHNT and CDR2 YYREEE (reference sequence). V lost 3 bases and J 7 bases, leaving 18 bases between the germline ends. This CDR3 is 15 amino acids long. The DNA for the CDR3 is TGTGCCAGCAGCTCAATGGACAGACCCACGAATACGCAGTATTTT. Translation: CASSSMDRPTNTQYF.

The count of this clone is one. The chain recombines TRBV7-3 with TRBJ2-2; D is perhaps TRBD2 (6 bases). Trimming pared 4 bases from V and 2 bases from J, leaving 11 bases between. Germline assignment: CDR1 SGHTA and CDR2 FQGTGA. The CDR3 length is 15 residues. The CDR3 DNA reads TGTGCCAGCAGCTCGGGCGGGATTAACACCGGGGAGCTGTTTTTT. As protein: CASSSGGINTGELFF. Drawing the rest from reference TRBV7-3 and TRBJ2-2, the complete variable domain is GAGVSQTPSNKVTEKGKYVELRCDPISGHTALYWYRQSLGQGPEFLIYFQGTGAADDSGLPNDRFFAVRPEGSVSTLKIQRTERGDSAVYLCASSSGGINTGELFFGEGSRLTVL.

V is TRBV2 and J is TRBJ2-7; 10 positions match TRBD1. The CDR3 is 15 residues long. V trimming: 8 bases; J trimming: 5 bases; junction bases outside the gene matches: 12. The V gene's germline CDR1 is SNHLY and CDR2 FYNNEI. The CDR3 nucleotides are TGTGCCAGCCAGCTCGGGACAGGGGTTACCCACGAGCAGTACTTC. Protein sequence: CASQLGTGVTHEQYF. Variable domain in full (rest from reference TRBV2 and TRBJ2-7): EPEVTQTPSHQVTQMGQEVILRCVPISNHLYFYWYRQILGQKVEFLVSFYNNEISEKSEIFDDQFSVERPDGSNFTLKIRSTKLEDSAMYFCASQLGTGVTHEQYFGPGTRLTVT.

The gene calls are TRBV19 and TRBJ1-1, with 7 bases identical to TRBD1. The CDR3 runs to 16 residues. V was pared by 3 bases and J by 1 base, with 8 bases of the junction left unmatched. CDR1 LNHDA and CDR2 SQIVND come from the germline V gene (reference sequence). CDR3 residues: CASSIRSGQANTEAFF. The DNA for the CDR3 is TGTGCCAGTAGTATCAGGTCTGGACAGGCGAACACTGAAGCTTTCTTT.

V and J are TRBV25-1 and TRBJ2-3; D may be TRBD2 (7 bases). V was clipped by 8 bases and J by 2 bases, with 17 bases between them. CDR1 is MGHDK and CDR2 is SYGVNS in the germline V gene. The length of the CDR3 is 15 residues. CDR3 sequence reads: CASQGGAATTDTQYF. CDR3 DNA sequence: TGTGCCAGCCAAGGGGGGGCAGCGACCACAGATACGCAGTATTTT.